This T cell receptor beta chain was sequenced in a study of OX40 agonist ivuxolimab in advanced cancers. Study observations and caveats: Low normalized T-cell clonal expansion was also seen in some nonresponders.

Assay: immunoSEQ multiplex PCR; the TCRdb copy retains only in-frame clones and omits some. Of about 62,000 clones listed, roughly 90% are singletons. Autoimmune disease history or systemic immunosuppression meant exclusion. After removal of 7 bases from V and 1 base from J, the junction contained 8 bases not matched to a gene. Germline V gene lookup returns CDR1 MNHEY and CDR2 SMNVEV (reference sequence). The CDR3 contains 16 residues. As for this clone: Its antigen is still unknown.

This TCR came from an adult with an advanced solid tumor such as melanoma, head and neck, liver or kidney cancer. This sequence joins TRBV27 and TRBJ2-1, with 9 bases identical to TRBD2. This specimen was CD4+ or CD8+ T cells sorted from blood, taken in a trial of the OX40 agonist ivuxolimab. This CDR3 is CASKLLAGASYNEQFF. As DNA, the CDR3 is TGTGCCAGCAAACTTTTAGCGGGAGCATCCTACAATGAGCAGTTCTTC.